This is a list of T cell receptor beta chains from one sample in a study of CD8 T cells in Susac syndrome. TCRdb reprocessed the immunoSEQ multiplex PCR reads via MiXCR and lists one record per CDR3 protein. The sample has some 90,000 distinct CDR3 sequences, 85% to 95% seen once. Material for sequencing was CD8+ T cells from PBMCs. The receptors come from a human donor in good health. CDR3s include the opening cysteine and the closing phenylalanine or tryptophan. D genes are given only for firm matches. Rows give clone size only sometimes, using once, few, many, or a class for an expanded clone.

d_call	v_call	j_call	clone_size	cdr3_nt	cdr3_aa
.	TRBV29-1	TRBJ2-7	.	TGCAGCGTTGATCAACAGGGTCGCTACGAGCAGTACTTC	CSVDQQGRYEQYF
TRBD1	TRBV7-9	TRBJ1-1	.	TGTGCCAGCAACCCTACAGGGGCGAACACTGAAGCTTTCTTT	CASNPTGANTEAFF
.	TRBV29-1	TRBJ1-2	.	TGCAGCGTTGACTCCTTTTATGGCTACACCTTC	CSVDSFYGYTF
.	TRBV7-9	TRBJ2-3	.	TGTGCCAGCAGCTTAGGAACCAGGGAGAGCACAGATACGCAGTATTTT	CASSLGTRESTDTQYF
.	TRBV6-2/TRBV6-3	TRBJ2-1	.	TGTGCCAGCAGTTACGGGACCCTCAATGAGCAGTTCTTC	CASSYGTLNEQFF
TRBD1	TRBV10-3	TRBJ1-1	.	TGTGCCATCAGTGAGCCAGGGGGGGACACTGAAGCTTTCTTT	CAISEPGGDTEAFF
.	TRBV7-2	TRBJ1-5	.	TGTGCCAGCAGCTTACAGGAGGTCGGTCAGCCCCAGCATTTT	CASSLQEVGQPQHF
.	TRBV12-5	TRBJ2-1	.	TGTGCTAGTGGCCCAAGGGCGGGGGCTAACAATGAGCAGTTCTTC	CASGPRAGANNEQFF
TRBD1	TRBV5-1	TRBJ2-6	once	TGCGCCAGCAGCTCGGAGGGACAGGGGTTCTCTGGGGCCAACGTCCTGACTTTC	CASSSEGQGFSGANVLTF
TRBD1	TRBV7-8	TRBJ1-3	.	TGTGCCAGCAGCCCCGGGACAGGGAGTGGAAACACCATATATTTT	CASSPGTGSGNTIYF
.	TRBV29-1	TRBJ1-2	.	TGCAGCGTTGAAGATCGGGTAGGCCACTATGGCTACACCTTC	CSVEDRVGHYGYTF
TRBD1	TRBV19	TRBJ1-2	.	TGTGCCAGTAGTATTTCCCCGAGACAGGGATTAAACTATGGCTACACCTTC	CASSISPRQGLNYGYTF
TRBD1	TRBV29-1	TRBJ1-2	.	TGCAGCGTTGATAAAGGACAGGAGAATTTTGGCTACACCTTC	CSVDKGQENFGYTF
.	TRBV6-5	TRBJ2-3	.	TGTGCCAGCAGTTACTCGAAGGGTAGCGAGGACACAGATACGCAGTATTTT	CASSYSKGSEDTDTQYF
.	TRBV20-1	TRBJ2-5	.	TGCAGTGCTAGAGTTCAGGAGGTGGCGACCCAGTACTTC	CSARVQEVATQYF
.	TRBV19	TRBJ1-2	.	TGTGCCAGTAGTATGTCTAACTATGGCTACACCTTC	CASSMSNYGYTF
.	TRBV4-1	TRBJ2-1	.	TGCGCCAGCAGCCCCCCTCTTGGCAATGAGCAGTTCTTC	CASSPPLGNEQFF
TRBD1	TRBV30	TRBJ2-7	.	TGTGCCTGGAGTGTAAGCGACAGGGGCCTCTCCTACGAGCAGTACTTC	CAWSVSDRGLSYEQYF
.	TRBV4-1	TRBJ2-5	.	TGCGCCAGCAGCCAAGCGAACTTTATGGAGACCCAGTACTTC	CASSQANFMETQYF
.	TRBV11-2	TRBJ2-7	.	TGTGCCAGCAGCTTCGGATCGGGGGGCACTTACGAGCAGTACTTC	CASSFGSGGTYEQYF
.	TRBV15	TRBJ2-2	.	TGTGCCACCCGCAATGGACCCATGAACACCGGGGAGCTGTTTTTT	CATRNGPMNTGELFF
.	TRBV20-1	TRBJ2-3	once	TGCAGTGCTAGAGAGTCGAGGGGAACAGATACGCAGTATTTT	CSARESRGTDTQYF
.	TRBV7-9	TRBJ2-3	.	TGTGCCAGCACCGGGGGGCGAGATACGCAGTATTTT	CASTGGRDTQYF
TRBD2	TRBV9	TRBJ2-1	.	TGTGCCAGCAGCATCTCGGGCGGGGGAGACAATGAGCAGTTCTTC	CASSISGGGDNEQFF
.	TRBV11-2	TRBJ2-7	once	TGTGCCAGCAGCTTAGCGGCAGGGAGAGGGTACGAGCAGTACTTC	CASSLAAGRGYEQYF
TRBD1	TRBV13	TRBJ2-7	.	TGTGCCAGCAGCACGGGACAGGGGATCTACGAGCAGTACTTC	CASSTGQGIYEQYF
.	TRBV7-9	TRBJ1-5	.	TGTGCCAGCAGCCGGGACGCTACCAATCAGCCCCAGCATTTT	CASSRDATNQPQHF
TRBD1	TRBV9	TRBJ2-2	.	TGTGCCAGCAGCGGACAGGGCTCTAACGCCGGGGAGCTGTTTTTT	CASSGQGSNAGELFF
.	TRBV29-1	TRBJ1-2	.	TGCAGCGTTGAAGTTCCAGGAGAAGAGGGCTACACCTTC	CSVEVPGEEGYTF
TRBD2	TRBV4-1	TRBJ2-7	.	TGCGCCAGCAGCCAAGAGTGGCCTAGCGGTTCCTACGAGCAGTACTTC	CASSQEWPSGSYEQYF
TRBD2	TRBV7-3	TRBJ2-7	.	TGTGCCAGCAGCATGGGACTAGATTACGAGCAGTACTTC	CASSMGLDYEQYF
.	TRBV9	TRBJ2-5	.	TGTGCCAGCAGCGTAGTAGGGGACCAAGAGACCCAGTACTTC	CASSVVGDQETQYF
.	TRBV9	TRBJ2-3	.	TGTGCCAGCAGCGTAGTGGGGAGCACAGATACGCAGTATTTT	CASSVVGSTDTQYF
.	TRBV9	TRBJ2-1	.	TGTGCCAGCAGCGTAGCCCAGGGTGAGGTATCCTACAATGAGCAGTTCTTC	CASSVAQGEVSYNEQFF
TRBD1	TRBV12-3/TRBV12-4	TRBJ1-2	.	TGTGCCAGCAGCCTCGACAGGGTCCCTTTCTATGGCTACACCTTC	CASSLDRVPFYGYTF
TRBD1	TRBV7-8	TRBJ1-5	once	TGTGCCAGCAGCTTCGGCAGGGGGGCTAATCAGCCCCAGCATTTT	CASSFGRGANQPQHF
TRBD1	TRBV13	TRBJ2-5	.	TGTGCCAGCAGCATCGACAGGGGCGGAGAGACCCAGTACTTC	CASSIDRGGETQYF
TRBD1	TRBV19	TRBJ2-1	.	TGTGCCAGTAGTGACCGGGACAGGGTAGATGAGCAGTTCTTC	CASSDRDRVDEQFF
TRBD1	TRBV20-1	TRBJ1-2	.	TGCAGTGCTAGAGATCCGGAATCCGACAGGGGGCGAGGGGGCTACACCTTC	CSARDPESDRGRGGYTF
TRBD2	TRBV6-1	TRBJ2-3	.	TGTGCCAGCAGCTCGCCGGGACTAGCGGGGGGGCCGCTGAAAGATACGCAGTATTTT	CASSSPGLAGGPLKDTQYF
.	TRBV6-6	TRBJ1-4	.	TGTGCCATCCGGGAGGGGGCAACTAATGAAAAACTGTTTTTT	CAIREGATNEKLFF
.	TRBV7-9	TRBJ2-5	.	TGTGCCAGCAGCTTCCGGGGGGCCATGGTTGAGACCCAGTACTTC	CASSFRGAMVETQYF
.	TRBV7-2	TRBJ2-7	.	TGTGCCAGCAGCCCCCCGACAGCCCACGAGCAGTACTTC	CASSPPTAHEQYF
.	TRBV2	TRBJ1-2	.	TGTGCCAGCAGTGTTCCTTGGGGTGATGGCTACACCTTC	CASSVPWGDGYTF
.	TRBV2	TRBJ2-7	.	TGTGCCAGCACCCGGGCCTACGAGCAGTACTTC	CASTRAYEQYF
.	TRBV6-5	TRBJ2-3	.	TGTGCCAGCAGTTTTCTCGAGCGGACAGATACGCAGTATTTT	CASSFLERTDTQYF
.	TRBV6-6	TRBJ2-4	once	TGTGCCAGCAGATCCCTCGAGGGGAAGGACAAAAACATTCAGTACTTC	CASRSLEGKDKNIQYF
TRBD1	TRBV5-1	TRBJ1-5	.	TGCGCCAGCAGCTTCGGGACAGGGCTTTCCCAGCCCCAGCATTTT	CASSFGTGLSQPQHF
TRBD1	TRBV14	TRBJ2-7	.	TGTGCCAGCAGCCAAGCCCAGACAGGGAAATACGAGCAGTACTTC	CASSQAQTGKYEQYF
TRBD1	TRBV4-1	TRBJ1-1	once	TGCGCCAGCAGCCAGGAAGACAGGGAGAACACTGAAGCTTTCTTT	CASSQEDRENTEAFF
TRBD1	TRBV9	TRBJ1-2	.	TGTGCCAGCAGACCGCCTACAGGGGGCTCGGGCGGCTACACCTTC	CASRPPTGGSGGYTF
TRBD2	TRBV5-1	TRBJ2-3	.	TGCGCCAGCAGCTTGGGACGCGGGGGGTCAACAGATACGCAGTATTTT	CASSLGRGGSTDTQYF
.	TRBV5-6	TRBJ1-1	.	TGTGCCAGCAGGTTCACAGGGAACACTGAAGCTTTCTTT	CASRFTGNTEAFF
TRBD1	TRBV9	TRBJ2-3	once	TGTGCCAGCAGCGCCCCACCGACAGGGAGCACAGATACGCAGTATTTT	CASSAPPTGSTDTQYF
.	TRBV7-9	TRBJ2-3	.	TGTGCCAGCAGCCGACTGGCGGATACGCAGTATTTT	CASSRLADTQYF
.	TRBV13	TRBJ1-3	.	TGTGCCAGCAGCTTAGGCGTTCAAGGATCTGGAAACACCATATATTTT	CASSLGVQGSGNTIYF
.	TRBV3-1	TRBJ2-7	.	TGTGCCAGCAGCGCAAGTACCAACGAGCAGTACTTC	CASSASTNEQYF
.	TRBV13	TRBJ2-7	.	TGTGCCAGCGGCAAAAACTACGAGCAGTACTTC	CASGKNYEQYF
TRBD1	TRBV5-1	TRBJ2-7	.	TGCGCCAGCAGCCCCTGGGACAGTCCCTCCGAGCAGTACTTC	CASSPWDSPSEQYF
.	TRBV6-2/TRBV6-3	TRBJ1-1	.	TGTGCCAGCCAGCGACAGAGGAACACTGAAGCTTTCTTT	CASQRQRNTEAFF